This T cell receptor (beta chain) was sequenced in a study of cytomegalovirus exposure and HLA in healthy donors. Study-level information: Earlier findings included roughly 120 million unique TCR beta sequences obtained from 150 million to 200 million T cells. Early on, a data release was issued that held 80 million or so unique TCRs from HLA-typed donors. General observations from the study: The study recorded about 160 TCR beta chains that were cytomegalovirus-associated.

A remark on this clone: Its target is not known.

Germline V CDR1 and CDR2: LNHNV, YYDKDF (reference sequence). This CDR3 has 13 residues. The V and J ends lost 5 bases and 2 bases respectively, with 9 bases between them. 13 Jbeta primers and 60 Vbeta primers were used for the PCR. Only in-frame clones appear in the TCRdb table, and some are missing; sequencing was by immunoSEQ multiplex PCR. The sample has 150,000 to 200,000 clones; about 77% are singletons. The receptor's source is a woman in her 30s in good health and CMV-seropositive. V usage is TRBV15 and J usage is TRBJ1-2; D uncertain. Sequenced sample: PBMCs. The CDR3 nucleotides are TGTGCCACCAGCCTCGACACGAACTATGGCTACACCTTC. It yields the protein CATSLDTNYGYTF.